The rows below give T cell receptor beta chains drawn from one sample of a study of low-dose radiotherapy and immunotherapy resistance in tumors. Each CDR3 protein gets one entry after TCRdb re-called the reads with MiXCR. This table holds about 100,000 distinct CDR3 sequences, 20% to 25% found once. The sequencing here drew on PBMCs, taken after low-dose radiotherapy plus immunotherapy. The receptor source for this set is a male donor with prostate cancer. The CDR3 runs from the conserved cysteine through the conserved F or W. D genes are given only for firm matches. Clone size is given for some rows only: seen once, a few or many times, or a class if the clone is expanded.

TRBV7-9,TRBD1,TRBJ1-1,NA,TGTGCCAGCAGCGTGGGACTCAGGGGGCACACTGAAGCTTTCTTT,CASSVGLRGHTEAFF
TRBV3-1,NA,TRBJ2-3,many,TGTGCCAGCAGAAAAGGGTGGCGGTTCACAGATACGCAGTATTTT,CASRKGWRFTDTQYF
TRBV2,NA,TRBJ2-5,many,TGTGCCAGCCAAAGGACAGGGTTTGGGGGGGGGACCCAGTACTTC,CASQRTGFGGGTQYF
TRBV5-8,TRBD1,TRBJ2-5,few,TGTGCCAGCAGCTTGGGTGGACAGGGCGTGGAGACCCAGTACTTC,CASSLGGQGVETQYF
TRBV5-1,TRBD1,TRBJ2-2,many,TGCGCCAGCAAACTTCCGGGACAGATGACCGGGGAGCTGTTTTTT,CASKLPGQMTGELFF
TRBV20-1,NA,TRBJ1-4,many,TGCAGTGCTAGAGGTTTTGGGGGAGTAAATGAAAAACTGTTTTTT,CSARGFGGVNEKLFF
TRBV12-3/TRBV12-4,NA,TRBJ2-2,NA,NA,CASRAQGPGTGELFFF
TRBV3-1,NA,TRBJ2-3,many,TGTGCCAGCAGCCAGATGCTCGGGGGCCAAAGCACAGATACGCAGTATTTT,CASSQMLGGQSTDTQYF
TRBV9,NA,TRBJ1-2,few,TGTGCCAGCAGCGTGTCGGGACACTATAACTATGGCTACACCTTC,CASSVSGHYNYGYTF
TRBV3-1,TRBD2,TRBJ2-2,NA,TGTGCCAGCAGCCAACCACTAGCGGGGGGTTCCGGGGAGCTGTTTTTT,CASSQPLAGGSGELFF
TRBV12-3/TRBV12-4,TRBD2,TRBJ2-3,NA,TGTGCCAGCAGTTTCGGTAGCGGGAGTCGCACAGATACGCAGTATTTT,CASSFGSGSRTDTQYF
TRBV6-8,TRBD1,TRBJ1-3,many,TGTGCCAGCAGTGAAGCGTTAGGACAGGGAGGAAACACCATATATTTT,CASSEALGQGGNTIYF
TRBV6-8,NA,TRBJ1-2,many,TGTGCCAGCAGTTACGGCGTCTGGCAGACCTTC,CASSYGVWQTF
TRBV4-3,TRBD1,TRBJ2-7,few,TGCGCCAGCAGCCAAGAGGGACCGGGACAGGGGTTGTACGAGCAGTACTTC,CASSQEGPGQGLYEQYF
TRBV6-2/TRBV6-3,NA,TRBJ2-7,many,TGTGCCAGCACGAAGGCCTCGGGCTACGAGCAGTACTTC,CASTKASGYEQYF
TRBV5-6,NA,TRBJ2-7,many,TGTGCCAGCAGTTCCCTGGGCCCAGGCTACGAGCAGTACTTC,CASSSLGPGYEQYF
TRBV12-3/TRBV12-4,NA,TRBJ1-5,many,TGTGCCAGCAGTTTTGGCTACAGGGTCGGGCAGCCCCAGCATTTT,CASSFGYRVGQPQHF
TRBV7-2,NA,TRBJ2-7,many,TGTGCCAGCAGCTTTGCTCGGGACTACGAGCAGTACTTC,CASSFARDYEQYF
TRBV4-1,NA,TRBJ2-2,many,TGCGCCAGCAGCCTGTCCGACAGTTTTTTAAACACCGGGGAGCTGTTTTTT,CASSLSDSFLNTGELFF
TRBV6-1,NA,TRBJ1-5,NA,TGTGCCAGCAGTGAAGTTAGGGCAGCAAATCAGCCCCAGCATTTT,CASSEVRAANQPQHF
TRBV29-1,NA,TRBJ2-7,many,TGCAGCGTTGGAGTTGACGAGCAGTACTTC,CSVGVDEQYF
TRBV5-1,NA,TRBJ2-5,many,TGCGCCAGCAGCTTTGACACCCTACAGACCCAGTACTTC,CASSFDTLQTQYF
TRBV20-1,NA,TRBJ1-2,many,TGCAGTGCTAGAGATGCGACAGAGGACTATGGCTACACCTTC,CSARDATEDYGYTF
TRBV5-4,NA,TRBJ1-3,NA,TGTGCCAGCAGCTTGTCCTCAGGGGTCGGAAACACCATATATTTT,CASSLSSGVGNTIYF
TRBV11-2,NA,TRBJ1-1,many,TGTGCCAGCAGCTTCCCCGAGTGGGCCATGAACACTGAAGCTTTCTTT,CASSFPEWAMNTEAFF
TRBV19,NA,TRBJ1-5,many,TGTGCCAGTAGCCGATCAGGCAATCAGCCCCAGCATTTT,CASSRSGNQPQHF
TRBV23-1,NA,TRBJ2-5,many,TGCGCCAGCAGTCAATTCGTCCCCTGGGGCGAGACCCAGTACTTC,CASSQFVPWGETQYF
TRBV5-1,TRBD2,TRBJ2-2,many,TGCGCCAGCATGGCGGGGGGCATCACGACGAACACCGGGGAGCTGTTTTTT,CASMAGGITTNTGELFF
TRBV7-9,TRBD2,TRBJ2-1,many,TGTGCCAGCAGCTCCGGGACTAGCGGGGGGAGTGCCTACAATGAGCAGTTCTTC,CASSSGTSGGSAYNEQFF